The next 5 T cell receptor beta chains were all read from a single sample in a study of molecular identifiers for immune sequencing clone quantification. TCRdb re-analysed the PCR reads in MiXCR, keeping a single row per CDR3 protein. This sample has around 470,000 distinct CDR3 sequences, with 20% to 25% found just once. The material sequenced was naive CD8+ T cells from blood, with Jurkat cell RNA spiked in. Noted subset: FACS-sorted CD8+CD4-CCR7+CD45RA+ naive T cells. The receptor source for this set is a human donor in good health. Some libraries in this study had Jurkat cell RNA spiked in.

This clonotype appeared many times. The CDR3 DNA is TGTGCCAGCAGTCTAACCTTCGGAAACACCATATATTTT. This gives the protein CASSLTFGNTIYF. The V gene is TRBV12-3 or TRBV12-4, the J gene TRBJ1-3; D call uncertain. CDR3 length: 13 amino acids. V was shortened by 5 bases and J by 4 bases, with 9 bases between the two germline ends.

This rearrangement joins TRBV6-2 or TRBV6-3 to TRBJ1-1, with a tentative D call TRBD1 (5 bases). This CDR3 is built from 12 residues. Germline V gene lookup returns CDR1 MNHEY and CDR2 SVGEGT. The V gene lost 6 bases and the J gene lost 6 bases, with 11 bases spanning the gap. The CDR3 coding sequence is TGTGCCAGCAGACCTTTGGGGCCTGAAGCTTTCTTT. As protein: CASRPLGPEAFF.

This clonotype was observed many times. CDR3 sequence: CASSVEGDWAYNEQFF. CDR3 bases: TGTGCCAGCAGCGTAGAGGGGGACTGGGCCTACAATGAGCAGTTCTTC. This chain links TRBV9 with TRBJ2-1; D possibly matches TRBD1 or TRBD2 (6 bases each). The CDR3 runs to 16 residues. Germline CDR1 is SGDLS and CDR2 is YYNGEE. V gave up 0 bases and J gave up 2 bases, with 12 bases separating them.

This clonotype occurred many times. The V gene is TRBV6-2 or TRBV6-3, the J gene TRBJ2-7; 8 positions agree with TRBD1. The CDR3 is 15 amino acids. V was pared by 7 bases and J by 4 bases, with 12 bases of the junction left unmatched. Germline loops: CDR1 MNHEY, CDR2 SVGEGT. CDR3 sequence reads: CASIKTRDRRYEQYF. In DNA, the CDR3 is TGTGCCAGCATCAAAACCCGGGACAGGAGGTACGAGCAGTACTTC.

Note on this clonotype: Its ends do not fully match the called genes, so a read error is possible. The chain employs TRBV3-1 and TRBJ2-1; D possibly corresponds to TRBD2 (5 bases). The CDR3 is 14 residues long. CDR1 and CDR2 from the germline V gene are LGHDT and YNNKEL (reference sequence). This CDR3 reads CAGSQRTGYNEQFF. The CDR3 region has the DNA TGTGCCGGCAGCCAACGAACGGGGTACAATGAGCAGTTCTTC.